The clone carrying this T cell receptor (beta chain) was detected ten times or more. The sample belongs to a study of prognosis after radiotherapy for stage I lung cancer. About the study: Adenocarcinoma occurred in twelve patients and squamous cell carcinoma in 6 or 7.

Germline V CDR1 and CDR2: SNHLY, FYNNEI. The V gene lost 6 bases and the J gene lost 10 bases, with 22 bases spanning the gap. The CDR3 runs to 15 residues. The genomic DNA TCR beta CDR3 region underwent two rounds of multiplex PCR. Amplification during the initial PCR round employed primers specific to each TRBV and TRBJ gene. From the multiplex PCR reads, TCRdb called clonotypes with MiXCR, one entry per CDR3 protein. This sample has 20,000 to 30,000 distinct CDR3 sequences, with around 30% found just once. The sequences come from PBMCs, collected before or after stereotactic body radiation therapy (not recorded which). The sequence was collected from a donor aged 50 or older with non-small cell lung cancer. The chain recombines TRBV2 with TRBJ2-1; perhaps TRBD1 as D (7 bases). The CDR3 nucleotides are TGTGCCAGCAGCTTAGACAGGGACCTAGGGGGGGAGCAGTTCTTC. This sequence encodes CASSLDRDLGGEQFF.